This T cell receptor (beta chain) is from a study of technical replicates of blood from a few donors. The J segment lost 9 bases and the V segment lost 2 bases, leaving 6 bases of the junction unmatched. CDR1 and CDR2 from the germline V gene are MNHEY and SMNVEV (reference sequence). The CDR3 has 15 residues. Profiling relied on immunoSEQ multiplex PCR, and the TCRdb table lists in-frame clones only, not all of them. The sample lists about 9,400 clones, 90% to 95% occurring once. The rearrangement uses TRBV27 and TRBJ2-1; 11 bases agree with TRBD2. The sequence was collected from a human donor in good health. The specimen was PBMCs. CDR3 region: CASSLGSSGRSEQFF. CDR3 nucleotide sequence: TGTGCCAGCAGTTTAGGGTCTAGCGGGAGGTCTGAGCAGTTCTTC.